The following is a T cell receptor beta chain sequence with its context. In the authors' workflow: Amplification of reference gene primers provided the estimated nucleated cell counts. Sequenced by immunoSEQ multiplex PCR; TCRdb stores in-frame clones only, minus some. V, J and clone size are taken as reported in that table, and D and trimming were inferred from the DNA itself. The repertoire has roughly 100,000 clones, 84% of them found once; the top ten carry about 14%. The CDR3 totals 15 residues. Germline-derived CDR1 and CDR2 are SGHKS and YYEKEE (reference sequence). V lost 5 bases to trimming and J lost 9 bases; unmatched junction nucleotides: 9. This specimen belongs to a study of blood T cell repertoires in COVID-19.

The J gene is TRBJ2-1, the V gene TRBV5-5; 12 nucleotides line up with TRBD1. This TCR was recovered from a woman aged 55 to 70 with acute or convalescent COVID-19. Sequencing input: peripheral blood. As DNA, the CDR3 is TGTGCCAGCAGAGGGGACAGGGGGCGCGGTACTGAGCAGTTCTTC. This codes for CASRGDRGRGTEQFF.